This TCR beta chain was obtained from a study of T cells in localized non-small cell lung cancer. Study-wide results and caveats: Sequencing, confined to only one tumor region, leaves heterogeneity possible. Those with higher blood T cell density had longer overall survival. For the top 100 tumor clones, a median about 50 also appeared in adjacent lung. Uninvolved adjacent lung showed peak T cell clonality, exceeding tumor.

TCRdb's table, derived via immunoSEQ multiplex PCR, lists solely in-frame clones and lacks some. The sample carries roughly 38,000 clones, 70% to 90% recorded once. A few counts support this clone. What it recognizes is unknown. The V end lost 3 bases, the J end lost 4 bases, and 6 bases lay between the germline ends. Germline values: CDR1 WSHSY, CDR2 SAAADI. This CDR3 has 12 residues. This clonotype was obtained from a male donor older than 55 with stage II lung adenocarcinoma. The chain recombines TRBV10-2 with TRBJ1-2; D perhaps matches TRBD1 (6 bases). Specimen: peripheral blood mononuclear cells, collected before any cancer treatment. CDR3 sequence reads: CASSEGGYGYTF. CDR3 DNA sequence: TGCGCCAGCAGTGAAGGGGGCTATGGCTACACCTTC.